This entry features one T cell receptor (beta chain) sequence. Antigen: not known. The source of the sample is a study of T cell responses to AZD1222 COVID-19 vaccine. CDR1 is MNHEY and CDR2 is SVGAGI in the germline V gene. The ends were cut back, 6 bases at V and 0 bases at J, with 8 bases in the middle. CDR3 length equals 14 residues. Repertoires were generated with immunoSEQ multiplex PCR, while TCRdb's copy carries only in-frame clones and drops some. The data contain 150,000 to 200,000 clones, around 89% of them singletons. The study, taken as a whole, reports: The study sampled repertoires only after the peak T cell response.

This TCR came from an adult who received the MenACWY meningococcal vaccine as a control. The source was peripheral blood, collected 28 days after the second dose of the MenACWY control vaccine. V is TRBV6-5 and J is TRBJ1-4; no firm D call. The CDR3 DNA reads TGTGCCAGCAGCCGGACTGCAACTAATGAAAAACTGTTTTTT. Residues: CASSRTATNEKLFF.